These T cell receptor beta chains were read from a single sample in a study of spatial heterogeneity in lung cancer. TCRdb reprocessed the 5' RACE reads via MiXCR and lists one record per CDR3 protein. The repertoire has under 25,000 distinct CDR3 sequences, over 8% of them found once; the top ten carry 36%. The sample consisted of PBMCs, taken at follow-up. These receptors were collected from a female donor with early-stage non-small cell lung cancer. Each CDR3 is given with its conserved first and last residue. The order of the fields is clone size, V gene, CDR3 protein. Some rows have no size entry. The others give once, few or many, or a class for an expanded clone.

many TRBV2 CASIDNGAYNEQFF
many TRBV5-1 CASRSGRPITDTQYF
many TRBV20-1 CSAGGPYTEQYF
many TRBV5-6 CASSLRVTSGTSGEQYF
many TRBV10-3 CAISESSVGEKQYF
many TRBV7-2 CASSLSQGQGYTF
many TRBV20-1 CSASVSAGANVLTF
few TRBV6-1 CASSDWGSGNQPQHF
many TRBV5-1 CASSLTGNTGELFF
- TRBV25-1 CASSDRAGAYNEQFF
- TRBV4-3 CASSQEGKSTRLNEKLFF
many TRBV5-8 CASSARLAQSTDTQYF
many TRBV28 CASTPNLSGAGETQYF
many TRBV29-1 CSVGVGSGSSYEQYF
many TRBV7-2 CASSFRSYEQYF
many TRBV7-2 CASSFTSPPNTGELFF
few TRBV24-1 CATSDVADVQETQYF
many TRBV7-9 CASSPNYNEQFF
many TRBV6-5 CASHPGGARGYTF
many TRBV7-2 CASSSPRQLGTDTQYF
many TRBV6-5 CASRLQPPSGELFF
many TRBV24-1 CATSVDGSTGTQYF
- TRBV5-1 CASREQGAGANVLTF
many TRBV7-9 CASSARSGPVFYGYTF
many TRBV4-3 CASSQALIYNEQFF
many TRBV5-1 CASKIQGADNEQFF
many TRBV20-1 CSARTGRGATNEQFF
- TRBV19 CASSSGAGEQYF
- TRBV4-1 CASSQSPASGRENEQYF
many TRBV9 CASSPGDSSYEQYF
many TRBV5-1 CASSLEQYGTDTQYF
many TRBV19 CASSVSSGRAYNEQFF
many TRBV29-1 CSVAGAYEQYF
many TRBV27 CASSPQVWGRVAEAFF
many TRBV4-1 CASSQGVDYEQYF
many TRBV6-1 CASSPGQGNTGELFF
many TRBV6-5 CASSYARTGRYGYTF
- TRBV6-2/TRBV6-3 CASLTPRDYQETQYF
many TRBV11-2 CASSLRLAGALVDEQFF
many TRBV7-6 CASSLSTGGLAGPMGDTQYF
- TRBV6-2/TRBV6-3 CASMLAGGPNIQYF
many TRBV6-2/TRBV6-3 CASSYSRTGFGEQYF
many TRBV18 CASSPTQSRQETQYF